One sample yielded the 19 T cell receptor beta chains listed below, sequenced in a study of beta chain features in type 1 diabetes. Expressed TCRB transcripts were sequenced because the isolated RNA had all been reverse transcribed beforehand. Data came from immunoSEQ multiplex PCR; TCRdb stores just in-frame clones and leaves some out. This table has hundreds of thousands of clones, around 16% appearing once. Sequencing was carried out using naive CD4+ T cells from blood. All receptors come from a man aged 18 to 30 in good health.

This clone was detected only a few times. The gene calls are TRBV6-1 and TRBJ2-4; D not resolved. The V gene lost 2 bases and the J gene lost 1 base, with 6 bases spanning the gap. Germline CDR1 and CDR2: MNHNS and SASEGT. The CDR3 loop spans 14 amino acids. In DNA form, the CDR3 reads TGTGCCAGCAGTGAATTCCCTGCCAAAAACATTCAGTACTTC. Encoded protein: CASSEFPAKNIQYF.

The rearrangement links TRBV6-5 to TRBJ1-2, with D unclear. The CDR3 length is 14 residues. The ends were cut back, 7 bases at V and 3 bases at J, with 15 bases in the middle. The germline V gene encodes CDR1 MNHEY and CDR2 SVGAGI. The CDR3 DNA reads TGTGCCAGCACCTTTGATGTACGGGACTATGGCTACACCTTC. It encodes CASTFDVRDYGYTF.

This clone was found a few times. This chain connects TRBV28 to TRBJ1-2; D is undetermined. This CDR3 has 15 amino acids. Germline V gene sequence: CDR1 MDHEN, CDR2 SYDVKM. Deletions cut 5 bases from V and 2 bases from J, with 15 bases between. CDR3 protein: CASSPHRGWNYGYTF. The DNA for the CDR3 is TGTGCCAGCAGTCCACACCGGGGTTGGAACTATGGCTACACCTTC.

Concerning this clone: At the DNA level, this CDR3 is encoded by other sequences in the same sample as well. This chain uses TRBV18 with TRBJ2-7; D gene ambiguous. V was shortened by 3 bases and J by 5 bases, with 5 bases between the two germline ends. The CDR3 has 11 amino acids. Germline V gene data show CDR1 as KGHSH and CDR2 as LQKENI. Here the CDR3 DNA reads TGTGCCAGCTCACCTCTAGACGAGCAGTACTTC. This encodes CASSPLDEQYF.

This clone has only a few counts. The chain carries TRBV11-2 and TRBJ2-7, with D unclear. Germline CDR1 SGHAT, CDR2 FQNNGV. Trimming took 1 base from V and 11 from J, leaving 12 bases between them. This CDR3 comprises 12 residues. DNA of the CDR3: TGTGCCAGCAGCTTAGGACCGGGTGGAAAGTACTTC. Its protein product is CASSLGPGGKYF. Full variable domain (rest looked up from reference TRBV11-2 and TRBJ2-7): EAGVAQSPRYKIIEKRQSVAFWCNPISGHATLYWYQQILGQGPKLLIQFQNNGVVDDSQLPKDRFSAERLKGVDSTLKIQPAKLEDSAVYLCASSLGPGGKYFGPGTRLTVT.

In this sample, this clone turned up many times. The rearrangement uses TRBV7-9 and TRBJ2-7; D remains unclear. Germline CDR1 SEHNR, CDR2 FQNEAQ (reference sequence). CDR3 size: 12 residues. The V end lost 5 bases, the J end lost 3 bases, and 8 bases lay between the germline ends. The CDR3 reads CASSHSDYEQYF. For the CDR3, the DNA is TGTGCCAGCAGCCACTCTGACTACGAGCAGTACTTC.

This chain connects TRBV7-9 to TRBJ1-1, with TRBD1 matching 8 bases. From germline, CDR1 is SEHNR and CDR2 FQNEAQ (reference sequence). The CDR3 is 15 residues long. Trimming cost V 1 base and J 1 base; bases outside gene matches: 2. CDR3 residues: CASSLGQGANTEAFF. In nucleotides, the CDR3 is TGTGCCAGCAGCTTAGGGCAGGGGGCGAACACTGAAGCTTTCTTT.

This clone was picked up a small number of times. CDR3 sequence reads: CSGGQDEQFF. The CDR3 region has the DNA TGCAGCGGAGGACAGGATGAGCAGTTCTTC. V gene TRBV29-1 combines with J gene TRBJ2-1; TRBD1 aligns across 7 bases. This CDR3 region has 10 residues. Looked up from germline, CDR1 is SQVTM and CDR2 is ANQGSEA. The V segment lost 7 bases and the J segment 8 bases; nucleotides outside the gene matches: 2.

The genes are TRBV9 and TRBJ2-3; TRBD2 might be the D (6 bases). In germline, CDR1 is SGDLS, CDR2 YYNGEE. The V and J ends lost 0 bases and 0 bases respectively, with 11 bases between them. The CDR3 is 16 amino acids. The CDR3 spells CASSVGGVQSTDTQYF. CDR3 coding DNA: TGTGCCAGCAGCGTAGGGGGGGTCCAAAGCACAGATACGCAGTATTTT.

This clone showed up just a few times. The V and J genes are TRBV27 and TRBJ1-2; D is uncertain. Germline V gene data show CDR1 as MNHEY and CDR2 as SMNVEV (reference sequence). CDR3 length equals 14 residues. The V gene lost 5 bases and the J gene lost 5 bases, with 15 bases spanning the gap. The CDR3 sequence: CASSPRHRRYGYTF. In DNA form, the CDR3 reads TGTGCCAGCAGTCCCCGCCATCGTCGGTATGGCTACACCTTC.

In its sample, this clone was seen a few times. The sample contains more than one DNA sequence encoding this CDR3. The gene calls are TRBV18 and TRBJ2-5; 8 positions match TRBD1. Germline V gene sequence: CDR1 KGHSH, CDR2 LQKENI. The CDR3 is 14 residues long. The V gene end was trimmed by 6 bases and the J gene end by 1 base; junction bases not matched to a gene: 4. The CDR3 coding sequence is TGTGCCAGCTCCCCCGGACAGGGCCAAGAGACCCAGTACTTC. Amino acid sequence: CASSPGQGQETQYF.

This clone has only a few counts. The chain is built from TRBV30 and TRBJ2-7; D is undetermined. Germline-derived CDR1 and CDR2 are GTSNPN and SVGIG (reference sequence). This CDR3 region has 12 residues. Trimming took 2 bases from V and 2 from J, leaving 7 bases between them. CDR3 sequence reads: CAWSPQPYEQYF. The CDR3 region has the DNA TGTGCCTGGAGTCCCCAGCCCTACGAGCAGTACTTC.

CDR3 region: CASSSFSGGQTQYF. In DNA, the CDR3 is TGTGCCAGCAGTAGTTTTAGCGGGGGTCAGACCCAGTACTTC. The chain employs TRBV27 and TRBJ2-5; 9 positions agree with TRBD2. Per the germline V gene, CDR1 is MNHEY and CDR2 is SMNVEV (reference sequence). The CDR3 contains 14 residues. V was clipped by 5 bases and J by 6 bases; unmatched bases: 7.

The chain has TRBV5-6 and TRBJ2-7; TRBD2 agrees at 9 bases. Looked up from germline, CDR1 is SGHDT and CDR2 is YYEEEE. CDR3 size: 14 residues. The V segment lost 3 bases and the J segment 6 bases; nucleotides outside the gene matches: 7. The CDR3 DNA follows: TGTGCCAGCAGCTCGACCCGAGCGGGAGGCGAGCAGTACTTC. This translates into CASSSTRAGGEQYF. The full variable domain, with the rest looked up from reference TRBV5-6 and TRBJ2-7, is DAGVTQSPTHLIKTRGQQVTLRCSPKSGHDTVSWYQQALGQGPQFIFQYYEEEERQRGNFPDRFSGHQFPNYSSELNVNALLLGDSALYLCASSSTRAGGEQYFGPGTRLTVT.

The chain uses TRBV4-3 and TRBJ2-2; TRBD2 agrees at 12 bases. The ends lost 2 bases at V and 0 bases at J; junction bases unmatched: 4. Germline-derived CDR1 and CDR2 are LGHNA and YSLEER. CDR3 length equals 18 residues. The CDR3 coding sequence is TGCGCCAGCAGCCAACGACTAGCGGGGGCCTCGAACACCGGGGAGCTGTTTTTT. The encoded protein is CASSQRLAGASNTGELFF.

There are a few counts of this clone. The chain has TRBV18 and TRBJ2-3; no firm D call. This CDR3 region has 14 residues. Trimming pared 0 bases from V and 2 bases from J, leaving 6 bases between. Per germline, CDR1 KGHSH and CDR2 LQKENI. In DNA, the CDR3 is TGTGCCAGCTCACCACCGTCAGCCACAGATACGCAGTATTTT. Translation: CASSPPSATDTQYF.

The CDR3 here is CASSVGTGRADTQYF. The CDR3 nucleotides are TGTGCCAGCAGCGTTGGGACAGGGAGGGCAGATACGCAGTATTTT. The chain couples TRBV9 to TRBJ2-3, with 9 nucleotides matching TRBD1. There are 15 residues in the CDR3. Trimming at V came to 2 bases and at J to 4 bases, leaving 5 bases not matched to a gene. Germline V gene data show CDR1 as SGDLS and CDR2 as YYNGEE.

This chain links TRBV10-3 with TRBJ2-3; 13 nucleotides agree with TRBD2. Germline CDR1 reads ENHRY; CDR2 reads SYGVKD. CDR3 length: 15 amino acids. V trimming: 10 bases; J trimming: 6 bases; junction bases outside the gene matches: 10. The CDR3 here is CATWTSGSLVDTQYF. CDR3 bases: TGTGCCACCTGGACTAGCGGGAGCTTAGTGGATACGCAGTATTTT.

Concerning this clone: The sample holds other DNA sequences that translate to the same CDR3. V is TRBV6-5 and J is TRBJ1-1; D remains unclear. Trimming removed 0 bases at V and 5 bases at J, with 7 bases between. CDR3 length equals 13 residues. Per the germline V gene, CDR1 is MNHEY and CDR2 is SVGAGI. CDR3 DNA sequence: TGTGCCAGCAGTTACTCTAGGCGGACTGAAGCTTTCTTT. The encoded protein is CASSYSRRTEAFF.